These T cell receptor beta chains were read from a single sample in a study of Ad26.COV2.S vaccination and SARS-CoV-2 variants. Using immunoSEQ multiplex PCR, the repertoire was profiled, and TCRdb retains in-frame clones only, with some absent. The data contain 400,000 to 450,000 clones, 92% of them singletons. The sample was peripheral blood, taken in a trial of Ad26.COV2.S vaccine versus placebo. Every receptor here comes from a person aged 18-65 years who received the Ad26.COV2.S COVID-19 vaccine or a placebo. Each CDR3 is given with its conserved first and last residue.

j_call,v_call,cdr3_aa
TRBJ1-1,TRBV28,CASALVMNTEAFF
TRBJ1-2,TRBV5-1,CASSLAVTGTDYGYTF
TRBJ2-1,TRBV5-4,CASSGFPRDVYNEQFF
TRBJ1-1,TRBV3-1/TRBV3-2,CASSRPGDRVGEAFF
TRBJ2-1,TRBV9,CASSVGVDEQFF
TRBJ1-2,TRBV7-2,CASSLGEQRGYGYTF
TRBJ1-5,TRBV5-6,CASSLTDLGNQPQHF
TRBJ2-7,TRBV4-1,CASSQEFSFSYEQYF
TRBJ2-7,TRBV4-3,CASSQTLRDRGYEQYF
TRBJ2-1,TRBV28,CASSSEDIYNEQFF
TRBJ2-2,TRBV5-1,CASSLGQKVFF
TRBJ2-7,TRBV23-1,CASSPSLGAYYEQYF
TRBJ2-7,TRBV14,CASSQVKGSYEQYF
TRBJ2-7,TRBV10-2,CASSVSTRDAISSYEQYF
TRBJ1-1,TRBV10-2,CASSEGRNTEAFF
TRBJ2-1,TRBV6-2/TRBV6-3,CASSYTYNEQFF
TRBJ2-7,TRBV12-3/TRBV12-4,CASSLNTYEQYF
TRBJ1-3,TRBV30,CAWSVWGSGNTIYF
TRBJ2-3,TRBV5-4,CASSLGGAGRANTQYF
TRBJ1-2,TRBV9,CASSGTGAVGYTF
TRBJ2-1,TRBV25-1,CASSPGLAGSNEQFF
TRBJ1-4,TRBV2,CASSKQGARNEKLFF
TRBJ1-6,TRBV5-4,CASSLFRGSNSPLHF
TRBJ1-5,TRBV12-5,CASGDMDYSNQPQHF
TRBJ2-1,TRBV7-9,CASSLLVTTNNEQFF
TRBJ2-7,TRBV6-4,CASAGQGDYEQYF
TRBJ2-3,TRBV4-1,CASSQAPGPSTDTQYF
TRBJ2-6,TRBV25-1,CASSSSGPGANVLTF
TRBJ1-5,TRBV2,CASFPVRQSNQPQHF
TRBJ2-3,TRBV24-1,CATSDPSKAPGTDTQYF
TRBJ2-3,TRBV4-1,CASSQELASGGITDTQYF
TRBJ2-7,TRBV23-1,CASSQPPGQWTYEQYF
TRBJ1-5,TRBV6-1,CASSDGRNNQPQHF
TRBJ2-6,TRBV4-1,CASSQGNSGANVLTF
TRBJ1-4,TRBV11-2,CASSLRGEKLFF
TRBJ2-7,TRBV27,CASSFSSPHEQYF
TRBJ2-7,TRBV5-1,CASSLAQGRAREQYF
TRBJ1-1,TRBV18,CASSPRSAGGTEAFF
TRBJ1-2,TRBV7-9,CASSLAGDLSYGYTF
TRBJ2-3,TRBV2,CASSGVDRGQYF
TRBJ1-1,TRBV10-1,CASRADGNTEAFF
TRBJ2-7,TRBV2,CASSKTGDKHLYEQYF
TRBJ2-3,TRBV7-9,CASSLEGGLTDTQYF
TRBJ2-5,TRBV5-1,CASSTPLIQRGVNLETQYF
TRBJ1-1,TRBV6-2/TRBV6-3,CASSYTGLNTEAFF